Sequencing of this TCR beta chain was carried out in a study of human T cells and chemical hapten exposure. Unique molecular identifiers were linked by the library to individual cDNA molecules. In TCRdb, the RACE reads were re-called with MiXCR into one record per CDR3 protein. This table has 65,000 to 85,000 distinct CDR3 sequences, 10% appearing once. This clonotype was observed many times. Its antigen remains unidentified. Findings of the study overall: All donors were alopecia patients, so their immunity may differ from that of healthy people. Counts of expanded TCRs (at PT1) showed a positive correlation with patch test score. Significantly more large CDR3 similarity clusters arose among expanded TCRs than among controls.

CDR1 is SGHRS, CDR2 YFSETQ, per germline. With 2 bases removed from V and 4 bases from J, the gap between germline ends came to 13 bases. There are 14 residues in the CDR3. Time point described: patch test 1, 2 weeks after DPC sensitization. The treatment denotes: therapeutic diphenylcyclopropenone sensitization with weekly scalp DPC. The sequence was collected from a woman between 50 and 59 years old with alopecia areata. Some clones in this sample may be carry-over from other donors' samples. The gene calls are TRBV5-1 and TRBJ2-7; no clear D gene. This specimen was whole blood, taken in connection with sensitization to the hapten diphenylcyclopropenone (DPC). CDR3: CASSFGEGRYEQYF. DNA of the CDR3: TGCGCCAGCAGCTTTGGCGAAGGAAGGTACGAGCAGTACTTC.